These 2 T cell receptor beta chains originate from one sample sequenced in a study of molecular identifiers for immune sequencing clone quantification (dated by TCRdb to 2017 to 2018). The library relied on PCR. These reads were obtained on an Illumina HiSeq 4000. The raw public reads went through TCRdb reprocessing: fastp at Q25, MiXCR clone calling, in-frame beta chains kept. Rows merge per CDR3 protein into single entries with the most common DNA and genes. In this sample the table shows about 640,000 distinct CDR3 sequences, 15% to 20% of which occur a single time. About 0.9% of the sample is taken by the ten largest. The material sequenced was naive CD8+ T cells from blood, with Jurkat cell RNA spiked in. The meaning of the sample's cell subset or site label: FACS-sorted CD8+CD4-CCR7+CD45RA+ naive T cells. All receptors come from a human donor in good health. Some libraries in this study had Jurkat cell RNA spiked in.

This clonotype was counted ten times or more. This chain joins TRBV6-6 and TRBJ2-7; D call uncertain. Germline lookup yields CDR1 MNHNY and CDR2 SVGAGI (reference sequence). This CDR3 contains 11 residues. Deletions cut 6 bases from V and 5 bases from J, with 8 bases between. The CDR3, as DNA: TGTGCCAGCAGCCTGACCCACGAGCAGTACTTC. Its translation is CASSLTHEQYF.

This clonotype was counted ten times or more. The rearrangement links TRBV20-1 to TRBJ2-2; 7 bases match TRBD2. CDR1 is DFQATT, CDR2 SNEGSKA, per germline (reference sequence). This CDR3 contains 14 residues. V lost 0 bases and J lost 5; bases outside the gene matches: 3. In DNA, the CDR3 is TGCAGTGCTAGAGATTGGGAGGGGACCGGGGAGCTGTTTTTT. It yields the protein CSARDWEGTGELFF.